This T cell receptor (beta chain) was retrieved from a study of lymphopenia after photon versus proton radiotherapy. Findings of the study overall: After the lymphocyte nadir, photon-treated repertoires showed oligoclonal expansion, especially of CD8+ Temra cells.

The repertoire was sequenced with immunoSEQ multiplex PCR; TCRdb's copy has only in-frame clones and lacks some. Among some 27,000 clones listed, just under 90% were seen once. On this clone itself: No antigen is known for it.

Trimming cost V 10 bases and J 9 bases, with 16 bases left between them. The germline gives CDR1 SGHTA, CDR2 FQGNSA. There are 12 residues in the CDR3. The sample in question was peripheral blood, obtained from a patient treated with proton-based radiotherapy. This receptor was obtained from a woman aged 60-75 years with cholangiocarcinoma. Some clones in this sample may be carry-over from other donors' samples. The V and J genes are TRBV7-2 and TRBJ2-1; D is tentatively TRBD1 or TRBD2 (5 bases each). CDR3: CATKGSPGEQFF. The CDR3 nucleotides read TGTGCCACCAAGGGGAGCCCGGGTGAGCAGTTCTTC. The whole variable domain, filled in from reference TRBV7-2 and TRBJ2-1, reads GAGVSQSPSNKVTEKGKDVELRCDPISGHTALYWYRQSLGQGLEFLIYFQGNSAPDKSGLPSDRFSAERTGGSVSTLTIQRTQQEDSAVYLCATKGSPGEQFFGPGTRLTVL.